The 17 T cell receptor beta chains below come from one sample, sequenced in a study of cytomegalovirus exposure and HLA in healthy donors. Researchers ran the PCR with 60 Vbeta and 13 Jbeta primers. Data came from immunoSEQ multiplex PCR; TCRdb stores just in-frame clones and leaves some out. The top ten hold about 20% of the sample, which has tens of thousands of clones, roughly 82% seen once. The sequencing sample was made of PBMCs. The source is a man between 65 and 85 years old in good health and CMV-seropositive.

The chain combines TRBV7-3 with TRBJ1-1; 7 nucleotides match TRBD1. With 4 bases clipped from V and 0 bases from J, the junction kept 2 bases outside the gene matches. Per germline, CDR1 SGHTA and CDR2 FQGTGA. The CDR3 loop spans 14 amino acids. CDR3 DNA sequence: TGTGCCAGCAGCTCCGGACAGGTGAACACTGAAGCTTTCTTT. Its protein product is CASSSGQVNTEAFF.

The V call is TRBV6-1, the J call TRBJ1-1, with a weak D call TRBD1 (5 bases). The V and J ends lost 3 bases and 1 base respectively, with 12 bases between them. This CDR3 is 15 amino acids long. Germline-derived CDR1 and CDR2 are MNHNS and SASEGT. The CDR3 protein is CASSDQDIPNTEAFF. The CDR3 DNA follows: TGTGCCAGCAGTGACCAGGACATTCCGAACACTGAAGCTTTCTTT.

This chain uses TRBV29-1 with TRBJ2-7; D remains unclear. CDR3 length: 12 amino acids. Germline V gene lookup returns CDR1 SQVTM and CDR2 ANQGSEA. Trimming removed 5 bases from V and 7 bases from J, with 15 bases in between. CDR3 amino acids: CSVLEPRVEQYF. In nucleotides, the CDR3 is TGCAGCGTTTTGGAGCCCCGGGTAGAGCAGTACTTC.

A single count supports this clone. The chain couples TRBV5-1 to TRBJ2-5, with D perhaps TRBD1 (6 bases). The J call is uncertain, as TRBJ2-7 better fits the DNA end. CDR3 size: 14 residues. From germline, CDR1 is SGHRS and CDR2 YFSETQ. The CDR3, as DNA: TGCGCCAGCAGCTTGGCTGGGGGACATGACGAGCAGTACTTC. Translating gives CASSLAGGHDEQYF.

The chain recombines TRBV10-3 with TRBJ2-1, with TRBD1 matching 7 bases. The V and J ends lost 4 bases and 2 bases, in that order; junction bases with no gene match: 2. This CDR3 has 14 amino acids. Per germline, CDR1 ENHRY and CDR2 SYGVKD. The CDR3 nucleotides read TGTGCCATCAGTGTGACAGGGACCTACAATGAGCAGTTCTTC. As protein: CAISVTGTYNEQFF.

The chain links TRBV5-4 to TRBJ2-5; D ambiguous. The CDR3 is 14 residues long. V was cut by 4 bases and J by 4 bases, with 14 bases left in between. Germline V gene data show CDR1 as SGHNT and CDR2 as YYREEE (reference sequence). This CDR3 is CASSTSETRETQYF. CDR3 nucleotide sequence: TGTGCCAGCAGCACCTCCGAGACAAGAGAGACCCAGTACTTC. Full variable domain (rest looked up from reference TRBV5-4 and TRBJ2-5): ETGVTQSPTHLIKTRGQQVTLRCSSQSGHNTVSWYQQALGQGPQFIFQYYREEENGRGNFPPRFSGLQFPNYSSELNVNALELDDSALYLCASSTSETRETQYFGPGTRLLVL.

The V call is TRBV5-1, the J call TRBJ1-5, with TRBD1 matching over 8 bases. The CDR3 contains 15 residues. The germline V gene has CDR1 SGHRS and CDR2 YFSETQ. Trimming cost V 4 bases and J 0 bases; bases outside gene matches: 3. For the CDR3, the DNA is TGCGCCAGCAGCACTGGGACAGGTAGCAATCAGCCCCAGCATTTT. As protein: CASSTGTGSNQPQHF.

Only a few counts were recorded for this clone. The chain is built from TRBV2 and TRBJ2-5, with a tentative D call TRBD2 (6 bases). The CDR3 consists of 16 residues. V shed 1 base and J shed 4 bases, with 16 bases lying between them. Germline V gene lookup returns CDR1 SNHLY and CDR2 FYNNEI. The CDR3 nucleotides read TGTGCCAGCAGTGAAGGAGAACTAGCCGTGAGAGAGACCCAGTACTTC. Amino acid sequence: CASSEGELAVRETQYF.

The chain combines TRBV5-1 with TRBJ1-2; 8 positions match TRBD1. The J segment lost 7 bases and the V segment lost 4 bases, leaving 9 bases of the junction unmatched. The CDR3 is made up of 14 amino acids. Germline CDR1 SGHRS, CDR2 YFSETQ. The CDR3 region is CASSGQGELGGYTF. DNA for the CDR3: TGCGCCAGCAGCGGACAGGGAGAGTTGGGTGGCTACACCTTC.

The gene calls are TRBV10-3 and TRBJ2-1; the match to TRBD1 covers 8 bases. The CDR3 runs 14 residues. V lost 3 bases and J lost 5; bases outside the gene matches: 3. Per the germline V gene, CDR1 is ENHRY and CDR2 is SYGVKD. The CDR3 sequence is CAISDATGDNEQFF. The CDR3 DNA sequence: TGTGCCATCAGTGACGCGACAGGGGACAATGAGCAGTTCTTC.

The CDR3, as DNA: TGTGCCAGCTCACCCCTAGCGGGGGGGAGTGGGTACGAGCAGTACTTC. This gives the protein CASSPLAGGSGYEQYF. The V call is TRBV18, the J call TRBJ2-7, with TRBD2 matching over 12 bases. This CDR3 spans 16 amino acids. The ends lost 3 bases at V and 4 bases at J; junction bases unmatched: 7. Germline assignment: CDR1 KGHSH and CDR2 LQKENI.

This rearrangement joins TRBV5-1 to TRBJ2-7, with TRBD2 as a possible D gene (5 bases). Looked up from germline, CDR1 is SGHRS and CDR2 is YFSETQ. The V end lost 6 bases, the J end lost 6 bases, and 16 bases lay between the germline ends. The CDR3 runs 13 residues. The CDR3 DNA sequence: TGCGCCAGCAAACTTAACCGAGGGCCCGAGCAGTACTTC. It encodes CASKLNRGPEQYF.

The CDR3 nucleotides are TGCGCCAGCAGCTTGGATGTATTGGGGGGACAGATAAATTCACCCCTCCACTTT. Translation: CASSLDVLGGQINSPLHF. This chain links TRBV5-1 with TRBJ1-6, with 7 bases aligning to TRBD1. CDR3 length: 18 residues. Trimming removed 0 bases from V and 7 bases from J; junction bases left unmatched: 13. CDR1 SGHRS and CDR2 YFSETQ come from the germline V gene.

The V gene is TRBV6-5, the J gene TRBJ2-3; D unresolved. V shed 6 bases and J shed 4 bases, with 8 bases lying between them. This CDR3 is 12 amino acids long. Germline CDR1 MNHEY, CDR2 SVGAGI. The CDR3 here is CASSQAPDTQYF. DNA of the CDR3: TGTGCCAGCAGCCAAGCACCAGATACGCAGTATTTT.

This clone was recorded once. This specimen includes other DNA sequences encoding the same CDR3. The chain recombines TRBV4-1 with TRBJ2-1; 9 positions match TRBD1. CDR3 size: 17 residues. Trimming cost V 0 bases and J 10 bases; bases outside gene matches: 13. Germline-derived CDR1 and CDR2 are MGHRA and YSYEKL. CDR3 loop: CASSQEGVPQGAGEQFF. In DNA, the CDR3 is TGCGCCAGCAGCCAAGAAGGCGTACCACAGGGGGCGGGAGAGCAGTTCTTC.

This clone was seen only a few times. This rearrangement joins TRBV11-2 to TRBJ2-3, with 7 bases fitting TRBD2. Germline trimming cut 2 bases from V and 6 bases from J; bases unmatched to any gene: 8. Germline-derived CDR1 and CDR2 are SGHAT and FQNNGV. The CDR3 has 15 residues. In nucleotides, the CDR3 is TGTGCCAGCAGCTTACGCGGGAGCGGATTGGATACGCAGTATTTT. Protein: CASSLRGSGLDTQYF.

The rearrangement joins TRBV28 to TRBJ2-1; 10 bases agree with TRBD2. CDR3 length: 14 amino acids. Germline loops: CDR1 MDHEN, CDR2 SYDVKM. Trimming at V came to 11 bases and at J to 1 base, leaving 5 bases not matched to a gene. The CDR3 loop reads CAGSGRRSYNEQFF. The DNA for the CDR3 is TGTGCCGGTAGCGGGAGGAGGTCCTACAATGAGCAGTTCTTC.